A selection of T cell receptor beta chains follows, all from one sample in a study of T cells in localized non-small cell lung cancer. The assay was immunoSEQ multiplex PCR, and TCRdb's table has in-frame clones only and misses some. The table includes roughly 34,000 clones, around 84% detected once. This specimen consisted of peripheral blood, obtained before any cancer treatment. These receptors were collected from a male donor at least 60 years old with stage II squamous cell lung carcinoma. CDR3s include the opening cysteine and the closing phenylalanine or tryptophan. A D gene is named only where the DNA matches it firmly. A clone size is listed for some rows: how often the clone was seen (once, few, many), or a class if it is expanded.

J gene,clone size,D gene,V gene,CDR3 DNA,CDR3 protein
TRBJ2-5,-,-,TRBV2,TGTGCCGTCACCAAAGGTTCTGTGGAGACCCAGTACTTC,CAVTKGSVETQYF
TRBJ2-7,few,-,TRBV7-9,TGTGCCAGCAGTTCAGACAGGTCCTACGAGCAGTACTTC,CASSSDRSYEQYF
TRBJ2-2,-,-,TRBV9,TGTGCCAGCAGCGTAGGGCTTGGCAACACCGGGGAGCTGTTTTTT,CASSVGLGNTGELFF
TRBJ1-5,-,-,TRBV6-6,TGTGCTAGCACCCCCGCCAGCACCAATCAGCCCCAGCATTTT,CASTPASTNQPQHF
TRBJ2-7,-,-,TRBV9,TGTGCCAGCTCTGCGCGGCTAAGCTCCTACGAGCAGTACTTC,CASSARLSSYEQYF
TRBJ2-1,once,-,TRBV9,TGTGCCAGCAGCCCCCGGTCCGATTCGGGGAGTGAGCAGTTCTTC,CASSPRSDSGSEQFF
TRBJ2-5,-,-,TRBV7-2,TGTGCCAGCAGCTTAGGTGCCGAGACCCAGTACTTC,CASSLGAETQYF
TRBJ2-1,-,TRBD2,TRBV5-4,TGTGCCAGCAGTAGAGCGGGAGTAGGCAATGAGCAGTTCTTC,CASSRAGVGNEQFF
TRBJ2-1,once,TRBD1,TRBV6-6,TGTGCCACCCGCACAGGGGGCATCTACAATGAGCAGTTCTTC,CATRTGGIYNEQFF
TRBJ2-3,-,-,TRBV2,TGTGCCAGCACACCCGAGACGGTCACAGATACGCAGTATTTT,CASTPETVTDTQYF